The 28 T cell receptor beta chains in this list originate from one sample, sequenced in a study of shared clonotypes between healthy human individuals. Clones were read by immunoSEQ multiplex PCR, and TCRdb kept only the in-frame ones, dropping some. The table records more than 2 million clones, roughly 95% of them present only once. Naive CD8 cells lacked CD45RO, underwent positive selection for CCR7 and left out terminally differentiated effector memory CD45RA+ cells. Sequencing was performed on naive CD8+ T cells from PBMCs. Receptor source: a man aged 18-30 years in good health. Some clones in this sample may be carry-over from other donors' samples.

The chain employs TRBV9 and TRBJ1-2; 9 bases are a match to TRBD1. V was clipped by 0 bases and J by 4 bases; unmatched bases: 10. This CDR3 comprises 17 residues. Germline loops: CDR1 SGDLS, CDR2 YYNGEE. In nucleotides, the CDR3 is TGTGCCAGCAGCGTAGGGGACAGGGAATTACCTTCCTATGGCTACACCTTC. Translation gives CASSVGDRELPSYGYTF. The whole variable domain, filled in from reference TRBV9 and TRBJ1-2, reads DSGVTQTPKHLITATGQRVTLRCSPRSGDLSVYWYQQSLDQGLQFLIQYYNGEERAKGNILERFSAQQFPDLHSELNLSSLELGDSALYFCASSVGDRELPSYGYTFGSGTRLTVV.

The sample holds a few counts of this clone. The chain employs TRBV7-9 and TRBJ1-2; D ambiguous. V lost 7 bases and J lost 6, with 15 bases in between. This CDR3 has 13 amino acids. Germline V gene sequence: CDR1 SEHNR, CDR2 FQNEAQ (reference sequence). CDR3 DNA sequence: TGTGCCAGCACCCTCGGAAGGGATGATGGCTACACCTTC. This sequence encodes CASTLGRDDGYTF.

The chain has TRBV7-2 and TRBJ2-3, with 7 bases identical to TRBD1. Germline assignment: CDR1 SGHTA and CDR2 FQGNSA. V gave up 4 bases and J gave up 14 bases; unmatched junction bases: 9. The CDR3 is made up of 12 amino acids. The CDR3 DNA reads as TGTGCCAGCAGCTATGGACAGGCGGAGCGGTATTTT. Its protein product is CASSYGQAERYF.

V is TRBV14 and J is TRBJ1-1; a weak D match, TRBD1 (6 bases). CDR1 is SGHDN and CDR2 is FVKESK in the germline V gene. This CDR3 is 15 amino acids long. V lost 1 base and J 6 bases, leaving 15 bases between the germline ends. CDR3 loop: CASSQGGTYNAEAFF. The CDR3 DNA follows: TGTGCCAGCAGCCAAGGGGGGACATACAACGCTGAAGCTTTCTTT. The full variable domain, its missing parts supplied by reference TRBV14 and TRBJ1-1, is EAGVTQFPSHSVIEKGQTVTLRCDPISGHDNLYWYRRVMGKEIKFLLHFVKESKQDESGMPNNRFLAERTGGTYSTLKVQPAELEDSGVYFCASSQGGTYNAEAFFGQGTRLTVV.

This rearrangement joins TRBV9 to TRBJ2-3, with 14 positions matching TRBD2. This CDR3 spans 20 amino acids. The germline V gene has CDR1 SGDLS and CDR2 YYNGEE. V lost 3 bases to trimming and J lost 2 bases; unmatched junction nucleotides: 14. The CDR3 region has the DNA TGTGCCAGCAGCGGAACGGCCGGGACTAGCGGGAGTTATGACACAGATACGCAGTATTTT. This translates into CASSGTAGTSGSYDTDTQYF.

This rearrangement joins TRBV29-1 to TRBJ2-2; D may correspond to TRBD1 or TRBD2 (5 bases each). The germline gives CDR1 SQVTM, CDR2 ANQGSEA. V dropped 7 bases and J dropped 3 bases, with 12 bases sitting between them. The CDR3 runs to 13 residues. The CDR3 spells CSARDPDTGELFF. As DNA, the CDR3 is TGCAGCGCCCGGGACCCCGACACCGGGGAGCTGTTTTTT.

CDR3 region: CASSPTEVGGNIQYF. Here the CDR3 DNA reads TGTGCCAGCAGTCCAACAGAAGTCGGGGGAAACATTCAGTACTTC. The chain combines TRBV7-9 with TRBJ2-4, with D perhaps matching TRBD2 (6 bases). In germline, CDR1 is SEHNR, CDR2 FQNEAQ (reference sequence). The CDR3 runs to 15 residues. V lost 6 bases and J 6 bases, leaving 18 bases between the germline ends.

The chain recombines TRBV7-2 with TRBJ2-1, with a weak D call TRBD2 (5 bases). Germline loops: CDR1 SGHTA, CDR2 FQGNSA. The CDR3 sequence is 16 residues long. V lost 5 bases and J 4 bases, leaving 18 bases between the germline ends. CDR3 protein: CASSPDVGLAYNEQFF. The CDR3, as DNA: TGTGCCAGCAGCCCAGACGTGGGCCTAGCATACAATGAGCAGTTCTTC. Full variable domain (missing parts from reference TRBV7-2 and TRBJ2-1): GAGVSQSPSNKVTEKGKDVELRCDPISGHTALYWYRQSLGQGLEFLIYFQGNSAPDKSGLPSDRFSAERTGGSVSTLTIQRTQQEDSAVYLCASSPDVGLAYNEQFFGPGTRLTVL.

CDR3 DNA sequence: TGTGCCAGCAGCCATTACAGGGGCCCCTACGAGCAGTACTTC. It codes for CASSHYRGPYEQYF. The gene calls are TRBV11-2 and TRBJ2-7; the match to TRBD1 covers 7 bases. The CDR3 runs 14 residues. The ends lost 5 bases at V and 2 bases at J; junction bases unmatched: 6. Germline-derived CDR1 and CDR2 are SGHAT and FQNNGV.

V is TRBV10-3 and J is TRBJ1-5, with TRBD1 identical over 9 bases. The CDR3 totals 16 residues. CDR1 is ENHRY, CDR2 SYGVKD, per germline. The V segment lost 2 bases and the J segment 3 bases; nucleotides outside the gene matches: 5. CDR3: CAISEPRDRDNQPQHF. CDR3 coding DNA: TGTGCCATCAGTGAGCCCCGGGACAGGGACAATCAGCCCCAGCATTTT.

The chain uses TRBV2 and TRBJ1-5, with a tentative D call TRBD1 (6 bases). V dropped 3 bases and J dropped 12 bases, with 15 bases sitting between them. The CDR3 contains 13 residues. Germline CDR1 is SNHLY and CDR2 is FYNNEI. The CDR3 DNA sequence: TGTGCCAGCAGTGAGGGGGGGGCCTCATTCCAGCATTTT. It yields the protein CASSEGGASFQHF.

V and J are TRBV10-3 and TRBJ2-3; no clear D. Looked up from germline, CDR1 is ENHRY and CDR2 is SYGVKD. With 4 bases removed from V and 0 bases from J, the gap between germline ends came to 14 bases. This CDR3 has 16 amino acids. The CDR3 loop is CAISVSDGISTDTQYF. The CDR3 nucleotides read TGTGCCATCAGTGTTTCGGATGGGATTAGCACAGATACGCAGTATTTT.

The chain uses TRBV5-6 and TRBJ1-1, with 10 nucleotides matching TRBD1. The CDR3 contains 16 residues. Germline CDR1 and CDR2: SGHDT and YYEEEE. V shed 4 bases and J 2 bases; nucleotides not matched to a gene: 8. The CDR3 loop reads CASSPDRGKLNTEAFF. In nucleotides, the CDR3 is TGTGCCAGCAGCCCGGACAGGGGGAAGCTAAACACTGAAGCTTTCTTT.

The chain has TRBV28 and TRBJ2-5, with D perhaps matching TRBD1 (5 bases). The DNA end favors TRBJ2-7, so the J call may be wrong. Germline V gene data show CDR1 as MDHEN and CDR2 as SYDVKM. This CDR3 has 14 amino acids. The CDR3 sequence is CASSPDSPTYEQYF. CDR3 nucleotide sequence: TGTGCCAGCAGTCCTGACAGCCCGACCTACGAGCAGTACTTC.

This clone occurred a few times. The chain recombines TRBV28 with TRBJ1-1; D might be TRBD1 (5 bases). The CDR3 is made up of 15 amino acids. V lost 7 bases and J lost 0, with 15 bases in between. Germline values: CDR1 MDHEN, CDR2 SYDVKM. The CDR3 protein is CASTDLRDLNTEAFF. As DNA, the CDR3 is TGTGCCAGCACCGACCTACGGGACTTGAACACTGAAGCTTTCTTT.

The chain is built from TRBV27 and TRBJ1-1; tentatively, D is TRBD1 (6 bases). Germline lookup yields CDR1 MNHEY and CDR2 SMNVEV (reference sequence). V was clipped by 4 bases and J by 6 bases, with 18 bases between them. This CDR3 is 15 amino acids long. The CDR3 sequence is CASSSRGGWLAEAFF. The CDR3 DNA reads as TGTGCCAGCAGTTCCCGGGGGGGCTGGTTGGCTGAAGCTTTCTTT.

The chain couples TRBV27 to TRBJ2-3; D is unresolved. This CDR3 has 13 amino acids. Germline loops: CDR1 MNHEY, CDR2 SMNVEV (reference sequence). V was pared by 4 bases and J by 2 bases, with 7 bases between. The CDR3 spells CASSSLPTDTQYF. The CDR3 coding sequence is TGTGCCAGCAGTTCACTACCCACAGATACGCAGTATTTT.

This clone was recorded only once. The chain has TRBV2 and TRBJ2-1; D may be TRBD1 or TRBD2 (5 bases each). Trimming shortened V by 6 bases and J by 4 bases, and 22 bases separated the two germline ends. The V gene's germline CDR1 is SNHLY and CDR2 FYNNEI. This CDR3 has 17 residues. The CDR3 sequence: CASSHTPQGTGYNEQFF. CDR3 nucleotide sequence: TGTGCCAGCAGCCATACCCCCCAGGGCACGGGATACAATGAGCAGTTCTTC.

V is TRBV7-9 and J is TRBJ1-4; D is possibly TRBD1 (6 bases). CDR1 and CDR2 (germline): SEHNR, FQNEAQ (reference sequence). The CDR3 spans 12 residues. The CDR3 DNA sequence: TGTGTCTGTGCAGGGGCTAATGAAAAACTGTTTTTT. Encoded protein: CVCAGANEKLFF. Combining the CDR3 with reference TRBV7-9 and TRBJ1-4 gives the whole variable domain DTGVSQNPRHKITKRGQNVTFRCDPISEHNRLYWYRQTLGQGPEFLTYFQNEAQLEKSRLLSDRFSAERPKGSFSTLEIQRTEQGDSAMYLCVCAGANEKLFFGSGTQLSVL.

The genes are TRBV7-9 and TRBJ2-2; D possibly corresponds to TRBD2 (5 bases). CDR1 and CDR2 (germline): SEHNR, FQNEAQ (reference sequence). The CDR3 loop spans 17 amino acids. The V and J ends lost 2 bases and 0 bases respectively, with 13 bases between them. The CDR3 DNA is TGTGCCAGCAGCTTAAGGCCGGGAACAACGAACACCGGGGAGCTGTTTTTT. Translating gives CASSLRPGTTNTGELFF.

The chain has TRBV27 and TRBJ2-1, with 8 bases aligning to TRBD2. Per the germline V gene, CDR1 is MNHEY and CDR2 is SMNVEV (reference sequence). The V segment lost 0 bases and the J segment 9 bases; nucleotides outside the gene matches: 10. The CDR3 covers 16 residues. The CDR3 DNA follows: TGTGCCAGCAGTTTATCGGCGGGAGGAGGTCTGGGTGAGCAGTTCTTC. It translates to CASSLSAGGGLGEQFF.

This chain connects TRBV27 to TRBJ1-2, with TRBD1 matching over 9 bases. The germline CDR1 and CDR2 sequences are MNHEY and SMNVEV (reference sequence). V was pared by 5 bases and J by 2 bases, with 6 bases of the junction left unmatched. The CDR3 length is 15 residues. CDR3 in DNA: TGTGCCAGCAGTCCTTCCGGGACAGGGAACTATGGCTACACCTTC. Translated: CASSPSGTGNYGYTF.

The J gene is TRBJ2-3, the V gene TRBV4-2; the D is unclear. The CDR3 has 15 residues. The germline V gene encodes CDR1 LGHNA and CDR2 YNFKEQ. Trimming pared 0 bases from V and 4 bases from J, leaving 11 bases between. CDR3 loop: CASSQDWLSPDTQYF. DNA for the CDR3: TGTGCCAGCAGCCAAGATTGGCTCAGTCCAGATACGCAGTATTTT.

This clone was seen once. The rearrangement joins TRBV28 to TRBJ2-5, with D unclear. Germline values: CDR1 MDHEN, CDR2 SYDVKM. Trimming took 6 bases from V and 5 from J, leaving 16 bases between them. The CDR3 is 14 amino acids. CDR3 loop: CASSQTGPRETQYF. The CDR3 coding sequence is TGTGCCAGCAGCCAGACTGGGCCGCGGGAGACCCAGTACTTC.

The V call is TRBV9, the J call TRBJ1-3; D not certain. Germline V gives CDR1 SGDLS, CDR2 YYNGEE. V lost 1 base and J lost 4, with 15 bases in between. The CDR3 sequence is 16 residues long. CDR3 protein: CASSVNTMRGGNTIYF. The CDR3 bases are TGTGCCAGCAGCGTAAACACCATGAGAGGAGGAAACACCATATATTTT.

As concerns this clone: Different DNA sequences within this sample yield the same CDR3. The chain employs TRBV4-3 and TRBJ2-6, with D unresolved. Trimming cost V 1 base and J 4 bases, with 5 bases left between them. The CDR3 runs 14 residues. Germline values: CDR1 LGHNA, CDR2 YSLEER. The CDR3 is CASSQGTGANVLTF. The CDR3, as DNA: TGCGCCAGCAGCCAAGGGACCGGGGCCAACGTCCTGACTTTC.

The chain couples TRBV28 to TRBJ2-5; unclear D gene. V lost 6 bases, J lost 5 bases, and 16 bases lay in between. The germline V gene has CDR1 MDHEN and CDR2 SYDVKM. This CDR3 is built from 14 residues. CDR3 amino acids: CASSQRTMRETQYF. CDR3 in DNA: TGTGCCAGCAGCCAAAGAACTATGCGTGAGACCCAGTACTTC.

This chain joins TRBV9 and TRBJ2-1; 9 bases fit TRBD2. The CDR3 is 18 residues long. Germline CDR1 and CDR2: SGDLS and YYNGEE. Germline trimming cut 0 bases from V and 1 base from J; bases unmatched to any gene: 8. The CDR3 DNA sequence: TGTGCCAGCAGCGTAGTAGGCGGGAGGGCCGGTTCCTACAATGAGCAGTTCTTC. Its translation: CASSVVGGRAGSYNEQFF.